Given below is one T cell receptor beta chain in context. These data originate in a study of blood T cell repertoires in COVID-19. Across the whole study: The study drew acute and convalescent COVID-19 samples from the United States, Italy and Spain. T cells, B-cell-depleted T cells, or PBMCs supplied cDNA or gDNA.

The junction had 8 bases not matched to a gene; V was cut back by 4 bases and J by 7 bases. The CDR3 loop spans 16 amino acids. Germline-derived CDR1 and CDR2 are LGHDT and YNNKEL (reference sequence). Authors' data handling: It was from reference gene primer amplification that nucleated cell counts were estimated. Sequencing was performed with immunoSEQ multiplex PCR; in TCRdb, only in-frame clones are kept and a portion is missing. D and trimming come from the DNA, and the V and J calls and clone size come from that table. The sample yields 150,000 to 200,000 clones, approximately 79% seen once. V and J are TRBV3-1 (or the pseudogene TRBV3-2) and TRBJ2-1, with 12 bases identical to TRBD2. This clonotype originated in a woman aged 80 or older with acute or convalescent COVID-19. The specimen was peripheral blood. This CDR3 is CASSLQLAGGRNEQFF. The CDR3 region has the DNA TGTGCCAGCAGCCTCCAGCTAGCGGGGGGGCGGAATGAGCAGTTCTTC.